Only a few counts were recorded for the clone carrying this T cell receptor beta chain. This record belongs to a study of cytomegalovirus exposure and HLA in healthy donors. The PCR was carried out with 60 Vbeta primers and 13 Jbeta primers. Clones were read by immunoSEQ multiplex PCR, and TCRdb kept only the in-frame ones, dropping some. The sample includes approximately 160,000 clones, approximately 78% of them seen just once. Germline V gene sequence: CDR1 SGHTA, CDR2 FQGTGA. The CDR3 contains 15 residues. J gave up 8 bases and V 4 bases, and 9 bases lay outside the gene matches. Source material: PBMCs. The chain links TRBV7-3 to TRBJ2-1, with 9 positions matching TRBD2. The clonotype originates from a girl aged 2-15 years in good health and CMV-seropositive. CDR3 amino acids: CASSSQKAGGDEQFF. For the CDR3, the DNA is TGTGCCAGCAGCTCTCAAAAAGCGGGAGGTGATGAGCAGTTCTTC.